These T cell receptor beta chains were read from a single sample in a study of T-cell reconstitution after alpha-beta-depleted transplantation in children. Via MiXCR, TCRdb re-called the PCR reads, giving one row per CDR3 protein. The sample records just over 950,000 distinct CDR3 sequences, roughly 31% being singletons. This sample comprised PBMCs, mostly from graft donor cells, obtained 360 days after TCRalphabeta/CD19-depleted stem cell transplant. All receptors derive from a boy under two years old who had a stem cell transplant for SCID, so the T cells may come from the graft donor. Both conserved end residues are part of each CDR3. The D gene is left open where the match is weak. Size is stated for part of the rows, as once, few or many counts, or as a class when the clone is expanded.

d_call,j_call,clone_size,v_call,cdr3_nt,cdr3_aa
TRBD1,TRBJ2-5,-,TRBV28,TGTGCCAGCGGTGACAGGGGGGAGACCCAGTACTTC,CASGDRGETQYF
-,TRBJ2-7,-,TRBV7-2,TGTGCCAGCAGCTCCCGACTAGCCTACGAGCAGTACTTC,CASSSRLAYEQYF
-,TRBJ2-2,-,TRBV29-1,TGCAGCGTTGTGTACTACACCGGGGAGCTGTTTTTT,CSVVYYTGELFF
TRBD1,TRBJ2-3,-,TRBV6-1,TGTGCCAGCAGTGAATCACTATGGACAGGAACTACTAGCACAGATACGCAGTATTTT,CASSESLWTGTTSTDTQYF
-,TRBJ1-1,few,TRBV5-1,TGCGCCAGCAGCTTGGGGTCAGGGATAGGGAACACTGAAGCTTTCTTT,CASSLGSGIGNTEAFF
-,TRBJ2-1,few,TRBV5-1,TGCGCCAGCAGCTTGCAGGCGTGTCTAGCTGGAAGTGAGCAGTTCTTC,CASSLQACLAGSEQFF
-,TRBJ1-1,-,TRBV20-1,TGCAGTGCCCCCAGAAGAGGTGGGTTTGGCACTGAAGCTTTCTTT,CSAPRRGGFGTEAFF
TRBD1,TRBJ1-5,-,TRBV12-3/TRBV12-4,TGTGCCAGCAGTGGGACAGGGGGCTTCAATCAGCCCCAGCATTTT,CASSGTGGFNQPQHF
TRBD2,TRBJ2-3,few,TRBV29-1,TGCAGCGTTGTCGGCGGGGGGGCGGGAGATACGCAGTATTTT,CSVVGGGAGDTQYF
TRBD2,TRBJ2-1,-,TRBV12-3/TRBV12-4,TGTGCCAGCAGTTTACCCTCAAAGCGGGGACCCTACAATGAGCAGTTCTTC,CASSLPSKRGPYNEQFF
TRBD2,TRBJ2-3,few,TRBV9,TGTGCCAGCAGCGTAGGGGGACTAGCGGGGGGTCTAGATACGCAGTATTTT,CASSVGGLAGGLDTQYF
TRBD1,TRBJ2-7,few,TRBV20-1,TGCAGTGCTAGAGATAAGGACAGGGCGAGGTACTTC,CSARDKDRARYF
-,TRBJ1-1,once,TRBV2,TGTGCCAGCAGTGGCGTCAGCACGGGGACTGAAGCTTTCTTT,CASSGVSTGTEAFF
TRBD2,TRBJ2-5,-,TRBV4-2,TGTGCCAGCAGCAAGGCCCTGACTAGCGGGGGGCAAGAGACCCAGTACTTC,CASSKALTSGGQETQYF
-,TRBJ2-3,-,TRBV5-1,TGCGCCAGCAGCTTGGGTGCGGGGCAAGATACGCAGTATTTT,CASSLGAGQDTQYF
TRBD1,TRBJ1-5,-,TRBV28,TGTGCCAGCACAGTCGTACCAGGGGGAAGCAATCAGCCCCAGCATTTT,CASTVVPGGSNQPQHF
-,TRBJ2-3,many,TRBV29-1,TGCAGCGTTGGTTGGCGGGGCCTCAAAAGCTCGAGCACAGATACGCAGTATTTT,CSVGWRGLKSSSTDTQYF
-,TRBJ2-3,-,TRBV10-3,TGTGCCATCTCGGCAGAGATCCCTGATACGCAGTATTTT,CAISAEIPDTQYF
TRBD2,TRBJ2-5,-,TRBV2,TGTGCCGCCCACGCTAGCGGGACGCAAGAGACCCAGTACTTC,CAAHASGTQETQYF
-,TRBJ2-7,-,TRBV23-1,TGCGCCAGCAGTCAATCGGGCCCTCCCAAAGGGGACTACGAGCAGTACTTC,CASSQSGPPKGDYEQYF
-,TRBJ1-3,few,TRBV6-2/TRBV6-3,TGTGCCAGCAGCGGACTGACCTCTGGAAACACCATATATTTT,CASSGLTSGNTIYF
-,TRBJ1-4,-,TRBV5-5,TGTGCCAGCAGCCCCCTAGCTAGTGAAAAACTGTTTTTT,CASSPLASEKLFF
-,TRBJ1-1,-,TRBV20-1,TGCAGTGCTAGGAGGTTTCCTAACCCTGAAGCTTTCTTT,CSARRFPNPEAFF
-,TRBJ1-2,-,TRBV18,TGTGCCAGCTCACCAGAAGGGAACTATGGCTACACCTTC,CASSPEGNYGYTF
-,TRBJ1-3,-,TRBV12-3/TRBV12-4,TGTGCCAGCAGTTCCCCGCCAGCTACTGGAAACACCATATATTTT,CASSSPPATGNTIYF
-,TRBJ2-5,-,TRBV9,TGTGCCAGCAGCCTCTCGGCAGGTCTGGGGGAGACCCAGTACTTC,CASSLSAGLGETQYF
TRBD1,TRBJ1-4,few,TRBV20-1,TGCAGTGCTCTTACTTCCGGGACAGGACGTGAAAAACTGTTTTTT,CSALTSGTGREKLFF
-,TRBJ2-3,-,TRBV6-1,TGTGCCAGCACCACCCGACGGACTCCAGATACGCAGTATTTT,CASTTRRTPDTQYF
TRBD2,TRBJ2-3,-,TRBV9,TGTGCCAGCAGCGTTCTAGCGGGGAGTTCCACAGATACGCAGTATTTT,CASSVLAGSSTDTQYF
-,TRBJ2-1,-,TRBV20-1,TGCAGTGCTAGAGTACCCCGACCCCAAGGGAATGAGCAGTTCTTC,CSARVPRPQGNEQFF
TRBD1,TRBJ2-2,-,TRBV5-1,TGCGCCAGCAGCACAAACCCCTCAGGGACAGGGTTCACCGGGGAGCTGTTTTTT,CASSTNPSGTGFTGELFF
TRBD1,TRBJ2-3,-,TRBV7-9,TGTGCCAGCAGCCAGCGACAGGGAAGGTCGGTTGGCGATACGCAGTATTTT,CASSQRQGRSVGDTQYF
-,TRBJ2-7,few,TRBV12-3/TRBV12-4,TGTGCCAGCAGCCTCTATCAGGGGAGCTCCTACGAGCAGTACTTC,CASSLYQGSSYEQYF
-,TRBJ2-7,many,TRBV28,TGTGCCAGCAGTCCAGCCGGGGGCCCCTACGAGCAGTACTTC,CASSPAGGPYEQYF
-,TRBJ1-1,few,TRBV3-1,TGTGCCAGCAGCCAACTCACAGGGTTTCAGGCATTGGGCACTGAAGCTTTCTTT,CASSQLTGFQALGTEAFF
-,TRBJ2-1,many,TRBV20-1,TGCAGTGCCGGTGGGACGGGGCAGTTCTTC,CSAGGTGQFF
-,TRBJ1-6,few,TRBV12-3/TRBV12-4,TGTGCCAGCAGTTTCGAACAGATGAATTCACCCCTCCACTTT,CASSFEQMNSPLHF
-,TRBJ2-5,-,TRBV12-3/TRBV12-4,TGTGCCAGCAGGGTGGCGGCAAAAGAGACCCAGTACTTC,CASRVAAKETQYF
TRBD1,TRBJ2-5,-,TRBV6-1,TGTGCCAGCATCGGACAGGACCACTTACAAGAGACCCAGTACTTC,CASIGQDHLQETQYF
TRBD1,TRBJ2-7,few,TRBV28,TGTGCCAGCAGTTCTTGGGGACAGGAAGCCTACGAGCAGTACTTC,CASSSWGQEAYEQYF